This TCR beta chain appears in the sequencing data of a study of blood T cell repertoires in COVID-19. As for the study in general: COVID-19 samples, acute and convalescent, were from the United States, Italy and Spain. T cells, B-cell-depleted T cells, or PBMCs provided the cDNA or gDNA that served as material.

Per the original methods: Estimated nucleated cell counts came from reference gene primer amplification. Repertoires were generated with immunoSEQ multiplex PCR, while TCRdb's copy carries only in-frame clones and drops some. V and J calls and clone size are copied from that table; D and trimming were computed from the DNA. The data show approximately 150,000 clones, around 77% seen once. This clone was seen a few times. With V trimmed by 3 bases and J by 6 bases, 8 bases remained unmatched. Germline V gene data show CDR1 as LNHNV and CDR2 as YYDKDF (reference sequence). CDR3 length equals 15 residues.

Sequenced: peripheral blood. The TCR was taken from a man in his fifties or sixties with active or convalescent COVID-19. The V gene is TRBV15, the J gene TRBJ1-5; TRBD1 aligns across 7 bases. The CDR3 spells CATSRLGQQVQPQHF. The CDR3 coding sequence is TGTGCCACCAGCAGGTTGGGACAGCAAGTTCAGCCCCAGCATTTT. The whole variable domain, filled in from reference TRBV15 and TRBJ1-5, reads DAMVIQNPRYQVTQFGKPVTLSCSQTLNHNVMYWYQQKSSQAPKLLFHYYDKDFNNEADTPDNFQSRRPNTSFCFLDIRSPGLGDTAMYLCATSRLGQQVQPQHFGDGTRLSIL.